One sample yielded the 2 T cell receptor beta chains listed below, sequenced in a study of T cells in Graves' hyperthyroidism and ophthalmopathy. RNA transcripts served as the template for amplifying TCR beta CDR3 regions. The study used the HTBI primer set for a first-round RT-PCR of the TCR CDR3. Each CDR3 protein is one row after TCRdb ran MiXCR on the multiplex PCR reads. The sample records about 330,000 distinct CDR3 sequences, roughly an eighth being singletons. Sequences were obtained from blood. All receptors derive from a woman aged 40 to 50 with Graves' ophthalmopathy.

This clonotype was seen at least ten times. The chain joins TRBV5-1 to TRBJ1-1, with 7 bases fitting TRBD1. This CDR3 region has 16 residues. The V and J ends lost 0 bases and 5 bases, in that order; junction bases with no gene match: 10. Germline V gives CDR1 SGHRS, CDR2 YFSETQ. Here the CDR3 reads CASSLVWRTRGTEAFF. The DNA of the CDR3 is TGCGCCAGCAGCTTGGTTTGGCGGACCAGGGGGACTGAAGCTTTCTTT.

This clonotype appeared many times. V usage is TRBV27 and J usage is TRBJ1-2; 7 bases match TRBD1. The CDR3 runs 12 residues. CDR1 and CDR2 from the germline V gene are MNHEY and SMNVEV (reference sequence). Trimming removed 5 bases from V and 8 bases from J; junction bases left unmatched: 5. The CDR3 coding sequence is TGTGCCAGCAGTCCTACAGGGGACGGCTACACCTTC. It specifies CASSPTGDGYTF.